The present entry profiles one T cell receptor beta chain with its context. As yet, its antigen is unknown. The data were obtained in a study of cytomegalovirus exposure and HLA in healthy donors. The PCR was carried out with 60 Vbeta primers and 13 Jbeta primers. Generated by immunoSEQ multiplex PCR, the TCRdb table keeps only in-frame clones and is missing some. Of 100,000 or so clones in the sample, approximately 81% are singletons; the top ten hold about 14%. The CDR3 covers 14 residues. With 3 bases clipped from V and 2 bases from J, the junction kept 3 bases outside the gene matches. CDR1 SGHAT and CDR2 FQNNGV come from the germline V gene. General study findings and limits: Some highly shared sequence variants likely arose as a pipeline artifact. As a later analysis revealed, the rate of TCR association differed by HLA locus, with DRB1 most and HLA-C fewest. Later on, an analysis tied under 20,000 TCR beta sequences to HLA alleles at 0.05 false discovery rate.

V gene TRBV11-2 combines with J gene TRBJ2-7, with 8 bases fitting TRBD1. The specimen was PBMCs. This receptor was obtained from a male donor in good health and CMV-seropositive. Here the CDR3 reads CASSFGTGTYEQYF. The CDR3 DNA reads TGTGCCAGCAGCTTCGGGACAGGAACCTACGAGCAGTACTTC.